This T cell receptor (beta chain) was captured in a study of blood T cell repertoires in COVID-19. Overall study: The cDNA or gDNA used as material had been derived from T cells, B-cell-depleted T cells, or PBMCs.

Individuals drawn from approximately 22 US areas were about 18 to 95 years old. V was trimmed by 1 base and J by 8 bases, leaving 17 bases between them. The germline gives CDR1 LGHDT, CDR2 YNNKEL (reference sequence). The CDR3 loop spans 15 amino acids. Sequencing used immunoSEQ multiplex PCR; TCRdb keeps in-frame clones, though not all of them. The table includes hundreds of thousands of clones, around 88% detected once. V and J are TRBV3-1 (or the pseudogene TRBV3-2) and TRBJ1-2; D perhaps matches TRBD1 (6 bases). The sequence came from a woman aged 40 to 50 with acute COVID-19. The source material was PBMCs or T cells enriched from blood (not recorded which). The CDR3 sequence is CASSQGGQGKGGYTF. The CDR3 nucleotides are TGTGCCAGCAGCCAAGGGGGGCAGGGAAAGGGAGGCTACACCTTC.